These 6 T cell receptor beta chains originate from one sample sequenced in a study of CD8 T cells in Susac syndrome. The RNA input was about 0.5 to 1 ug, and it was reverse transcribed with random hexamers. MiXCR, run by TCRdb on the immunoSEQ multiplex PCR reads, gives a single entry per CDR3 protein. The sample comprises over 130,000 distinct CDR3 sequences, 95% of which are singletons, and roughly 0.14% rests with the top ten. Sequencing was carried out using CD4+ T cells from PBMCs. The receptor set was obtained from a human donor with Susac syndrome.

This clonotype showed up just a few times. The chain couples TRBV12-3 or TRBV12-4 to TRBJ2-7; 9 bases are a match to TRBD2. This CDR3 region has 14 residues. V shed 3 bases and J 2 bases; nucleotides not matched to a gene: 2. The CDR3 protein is CASSLSSGTYEQYF. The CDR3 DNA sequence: TGTGCCAGCAGTTTGTCTAGCGGGACCTACGAGCAGTACTTC.

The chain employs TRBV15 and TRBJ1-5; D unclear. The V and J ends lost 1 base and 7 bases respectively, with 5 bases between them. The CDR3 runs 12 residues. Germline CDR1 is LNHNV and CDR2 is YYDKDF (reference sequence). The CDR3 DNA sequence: TGTGCCACCAGCAGAGCGGAGCAGCCCCAGCATTTT. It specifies CATSRAEQPQHF.

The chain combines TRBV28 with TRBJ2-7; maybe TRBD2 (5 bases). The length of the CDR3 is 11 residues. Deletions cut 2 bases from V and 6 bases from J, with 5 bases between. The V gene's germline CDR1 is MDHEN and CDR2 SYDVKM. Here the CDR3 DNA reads TGTGCCAGCAGTTTAGGACTCGAGCAGTACTTC. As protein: CASSLGLEQYF.

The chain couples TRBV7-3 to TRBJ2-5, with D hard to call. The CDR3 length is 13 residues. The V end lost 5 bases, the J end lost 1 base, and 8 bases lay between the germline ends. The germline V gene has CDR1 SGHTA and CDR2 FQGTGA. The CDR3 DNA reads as TGTGCCAGCAGCCCCGGCGGCCAAGAGACCCAGTACTTC. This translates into CASSPGGQETQYF.

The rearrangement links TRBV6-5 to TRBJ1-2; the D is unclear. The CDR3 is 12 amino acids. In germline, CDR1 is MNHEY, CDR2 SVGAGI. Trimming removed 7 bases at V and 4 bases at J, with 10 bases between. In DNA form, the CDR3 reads TGTGCCAGCACCCGGTCCGCCTATGGCTACACCTTC. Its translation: CASTRSAYGYTF.

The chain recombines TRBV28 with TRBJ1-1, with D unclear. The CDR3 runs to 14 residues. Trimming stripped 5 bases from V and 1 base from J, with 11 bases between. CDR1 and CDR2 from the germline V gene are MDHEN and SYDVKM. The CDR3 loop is CASSMTRKNTEAFF. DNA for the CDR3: TGTGCCAGCAGTATGACAAGAAAGAACACTGAAGCTTTCTTT. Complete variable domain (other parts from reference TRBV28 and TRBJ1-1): DVKVTQSSRYLVKRTGEKVFLECVQDMDHENMFWYRQDPGLGLRLIYFSYDVKMKEKGDIPEGYSVSREKKERFSLILESASTNQTSMYLCASSMTRKNTEAFFGQGTRLTVV.